This TCR beta chain was identified in a study of T cell changes during pregnancy in multiple sclerosis. Assay: immunoSEQ multiplex PCR; the TCRdb copy retains only in-frame clones and omits some. The table has 35,000 to 55,000 clones, about nine tenths seen once; the top ten hold approximately 1.1%. Trimming removed 3 bases at V and 4 bases at J, with 9 bases between. Germline lookup yields CDR1 GTSNPN and CDR2 SVGIG (reference sequence). The CDR3 sequence is 12 residues long. This receptor was taken from a female donor with multiple sclerosis, enrolled in a pregnancy study. This chain uses TRBV30 with TRBJ1-2; no definite D call. The sequenced sample was CD4+ T cells from peripheral blood mononuclear cells, obtained after pregnancy. CDR3 DNA sequence: TGTGCCTGGAGCAGAACAACCTATGGCTACACCTTC. Translated: CAWSRTTYGYTF.